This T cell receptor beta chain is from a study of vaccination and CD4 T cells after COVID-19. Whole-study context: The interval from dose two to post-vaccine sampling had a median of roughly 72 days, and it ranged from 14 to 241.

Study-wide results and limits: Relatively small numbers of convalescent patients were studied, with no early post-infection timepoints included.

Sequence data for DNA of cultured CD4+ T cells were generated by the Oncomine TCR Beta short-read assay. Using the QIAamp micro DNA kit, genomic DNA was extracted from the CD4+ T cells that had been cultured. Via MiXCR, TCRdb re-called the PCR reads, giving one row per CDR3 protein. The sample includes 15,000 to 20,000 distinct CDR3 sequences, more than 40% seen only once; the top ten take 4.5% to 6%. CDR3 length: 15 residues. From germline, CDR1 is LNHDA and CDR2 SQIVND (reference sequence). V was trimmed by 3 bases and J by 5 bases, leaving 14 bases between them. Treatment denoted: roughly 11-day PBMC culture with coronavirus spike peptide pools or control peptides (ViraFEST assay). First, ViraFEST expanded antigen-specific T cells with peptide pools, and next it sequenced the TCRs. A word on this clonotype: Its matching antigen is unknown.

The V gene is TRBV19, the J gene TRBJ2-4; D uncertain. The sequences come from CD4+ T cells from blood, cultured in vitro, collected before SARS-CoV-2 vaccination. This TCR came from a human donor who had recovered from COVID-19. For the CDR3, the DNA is TGTGCCAGTAGTATGCGGATTGGGCTAGAAAACATTCAGTACTTC. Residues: CASSMRIGLENIQYF.